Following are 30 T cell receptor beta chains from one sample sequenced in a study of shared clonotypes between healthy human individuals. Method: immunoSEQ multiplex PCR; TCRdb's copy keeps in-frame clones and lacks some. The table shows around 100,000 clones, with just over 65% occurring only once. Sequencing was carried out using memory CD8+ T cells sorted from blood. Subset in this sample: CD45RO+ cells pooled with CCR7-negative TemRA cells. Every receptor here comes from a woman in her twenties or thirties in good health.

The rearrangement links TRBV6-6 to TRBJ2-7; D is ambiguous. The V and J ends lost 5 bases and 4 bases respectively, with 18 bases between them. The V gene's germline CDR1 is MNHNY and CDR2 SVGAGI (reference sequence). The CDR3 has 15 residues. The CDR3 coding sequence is TGTGCCAGCAGTGATAGGGTGGGCGGAGCATACGAGCAGTACTTC. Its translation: CASSDRVGGAYEQYF.

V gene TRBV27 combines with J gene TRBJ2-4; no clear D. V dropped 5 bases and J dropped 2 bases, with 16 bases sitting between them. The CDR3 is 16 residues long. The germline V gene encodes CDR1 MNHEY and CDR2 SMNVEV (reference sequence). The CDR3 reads CASSPLMEGPKNIQYF. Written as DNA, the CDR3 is TGTGCCAGCAGTCCTCTGATGGAAGGGCCCAAAAACATTCAGTACTTC.

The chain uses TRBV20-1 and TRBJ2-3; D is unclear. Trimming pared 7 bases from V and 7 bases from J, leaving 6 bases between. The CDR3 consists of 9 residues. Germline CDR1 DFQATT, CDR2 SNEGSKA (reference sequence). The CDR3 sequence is CSVQNTQYF. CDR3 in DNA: TGCAGTGTTCAGAATACGCAGTATTTT.

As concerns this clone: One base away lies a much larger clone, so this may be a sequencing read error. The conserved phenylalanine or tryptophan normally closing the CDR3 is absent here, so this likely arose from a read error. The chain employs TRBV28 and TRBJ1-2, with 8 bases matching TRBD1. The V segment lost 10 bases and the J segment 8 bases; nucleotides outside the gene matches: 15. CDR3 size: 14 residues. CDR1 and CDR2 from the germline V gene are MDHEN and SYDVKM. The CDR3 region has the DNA TGTGCCATACAATGGACAGGGAAAATTTCAGGCTACACCCTC. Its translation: CAIQWTGKISGYTL.

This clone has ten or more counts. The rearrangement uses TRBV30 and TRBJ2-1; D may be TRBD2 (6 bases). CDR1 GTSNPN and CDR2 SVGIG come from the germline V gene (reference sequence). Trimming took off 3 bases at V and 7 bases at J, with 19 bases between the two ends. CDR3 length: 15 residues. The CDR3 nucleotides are TGTGCCTGGAGCGACCTTAGCGGAGACCTGAATGAGCAGTTCTTC. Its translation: CAWSDLSGDLNEQFF.

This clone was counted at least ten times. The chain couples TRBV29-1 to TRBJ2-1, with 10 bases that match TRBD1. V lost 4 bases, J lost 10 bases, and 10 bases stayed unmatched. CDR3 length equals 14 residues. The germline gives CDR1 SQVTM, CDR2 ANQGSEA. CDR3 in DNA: TGCAGCGTTGTTAGACAGGGGGCGCTTGAGGAGCAGTTCTTC. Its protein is CSVVRQGALEEQFF.

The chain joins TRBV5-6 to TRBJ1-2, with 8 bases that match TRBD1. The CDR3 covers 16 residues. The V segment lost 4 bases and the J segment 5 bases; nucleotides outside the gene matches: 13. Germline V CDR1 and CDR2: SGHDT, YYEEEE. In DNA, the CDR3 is TGTGCCAGCAGCCATTCTGGGACAGGAGGGTGGTATGGCTACACCTTC. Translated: CASSHSGTGGWYGYTF.

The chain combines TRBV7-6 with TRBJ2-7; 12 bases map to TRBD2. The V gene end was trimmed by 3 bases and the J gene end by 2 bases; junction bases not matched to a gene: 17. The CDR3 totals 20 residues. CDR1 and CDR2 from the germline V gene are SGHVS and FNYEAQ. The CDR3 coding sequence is TGTGCCAGCAGCTTCAGAAGCCGGCGACTAGCGGGAGAAGGGGCCTACGAGCAGTACTTC. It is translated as CASSFRSRRLAGEGAYEQYF.

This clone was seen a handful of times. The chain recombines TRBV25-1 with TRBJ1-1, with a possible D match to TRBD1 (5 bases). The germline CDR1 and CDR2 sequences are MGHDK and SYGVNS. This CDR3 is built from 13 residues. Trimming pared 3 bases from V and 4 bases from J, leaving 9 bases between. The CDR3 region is CASSELGVTEAFF. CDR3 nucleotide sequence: TGTGCCAGCAGTGAGTTGGGGGTCACTGAAGCTTTCTTT.

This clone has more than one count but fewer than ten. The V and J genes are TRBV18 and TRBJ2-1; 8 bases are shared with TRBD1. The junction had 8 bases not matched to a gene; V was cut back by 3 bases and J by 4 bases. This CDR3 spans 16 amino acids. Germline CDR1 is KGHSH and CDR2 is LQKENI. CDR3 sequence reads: CASSPGTGTGYNEQFF. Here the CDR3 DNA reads TGTGCCAGCTCACCGGGAACCGGGACAGGATACAATGAGCAGTTCTTC.

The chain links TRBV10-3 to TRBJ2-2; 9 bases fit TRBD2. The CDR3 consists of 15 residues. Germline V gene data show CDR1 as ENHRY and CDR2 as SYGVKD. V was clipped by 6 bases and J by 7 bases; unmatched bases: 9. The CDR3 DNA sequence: TGTGCCATCAGGACCCGCGGGGGGGCTGGCGGGGAGCTGTTTTTT. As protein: CAIRTRGGAGGELFF.

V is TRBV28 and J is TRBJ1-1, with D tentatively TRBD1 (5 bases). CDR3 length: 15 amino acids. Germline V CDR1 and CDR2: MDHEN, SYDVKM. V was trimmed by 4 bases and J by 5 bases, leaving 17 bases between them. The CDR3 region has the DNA TGTGCCAGCAGTTCACCCGCGGAAAGGGGTACTGAAGCTTTCTTT. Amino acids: CASSSPAERGTEAFF.

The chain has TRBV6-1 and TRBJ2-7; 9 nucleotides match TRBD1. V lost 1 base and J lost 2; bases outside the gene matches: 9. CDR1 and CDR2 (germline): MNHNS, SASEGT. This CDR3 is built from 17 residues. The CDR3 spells CASSEERRDRAPYEQYF. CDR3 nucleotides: TGTGCCAGCAGTGAAGAACGGCGGGACAGGGCTCCCTACGAGCAGTACTTC.

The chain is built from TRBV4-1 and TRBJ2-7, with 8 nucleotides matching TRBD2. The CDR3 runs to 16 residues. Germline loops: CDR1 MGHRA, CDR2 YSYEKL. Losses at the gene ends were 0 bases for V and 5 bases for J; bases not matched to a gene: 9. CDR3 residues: CASSQDRISGNDEQYF. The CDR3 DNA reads TGCGCCAGCAGCCAAGATCGGATTAGCGGGAACGACGAGCAGTACTTC.

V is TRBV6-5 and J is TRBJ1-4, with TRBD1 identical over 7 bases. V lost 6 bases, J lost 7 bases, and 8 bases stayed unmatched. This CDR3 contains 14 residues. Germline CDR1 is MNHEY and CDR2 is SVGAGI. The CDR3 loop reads CASSRRQGSEKLFF. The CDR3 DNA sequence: TGTGCCAGCAGCCGCCGACAGGGATCTGAAAAACTGTTTTTT.

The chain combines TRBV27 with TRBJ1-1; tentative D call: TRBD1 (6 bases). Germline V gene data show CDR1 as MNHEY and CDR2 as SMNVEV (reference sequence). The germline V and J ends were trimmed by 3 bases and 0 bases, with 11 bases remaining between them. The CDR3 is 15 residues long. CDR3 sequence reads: CASSLEGQLNTEAFF. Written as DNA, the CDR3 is TGTGCCAGCAGTTTGGAAGGACAGCTGAACACTGAAGCTTTCTTT.

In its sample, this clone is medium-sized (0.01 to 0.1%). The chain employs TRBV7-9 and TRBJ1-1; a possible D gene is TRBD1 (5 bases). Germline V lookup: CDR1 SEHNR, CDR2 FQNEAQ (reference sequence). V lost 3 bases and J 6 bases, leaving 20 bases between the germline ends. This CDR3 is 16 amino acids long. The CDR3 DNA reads TGTGCCAGCAGCTTCGTCCTGGGGGAGGGCATCTCTGAAGCTTTCTTT. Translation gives CASSFVLGEGISEAFF.

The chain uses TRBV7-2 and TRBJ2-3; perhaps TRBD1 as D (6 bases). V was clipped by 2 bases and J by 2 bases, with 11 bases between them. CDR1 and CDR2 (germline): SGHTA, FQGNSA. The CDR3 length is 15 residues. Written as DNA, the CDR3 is TGTGCCAGCAGCTTATCAACAGGGTCCACAGATACGCAGTATTTT. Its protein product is CASSLSTGSTDTQYF.

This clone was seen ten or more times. CDR3 coding DNA: TGTGCCAGCAGCTTAGAATGGGCAGGGGGGAGCACAGATACGCAGTATTTT. Residues: CASSLEWAGGSTDTQYF. V and J are TRBV11-1 and TRBJ2-3; possible D gene TRBD1, 7 bases. This CDR3 spans 17 amino acids. Germline lookup yields CDR1 SGHAT and CDR2 FQDESV (reference sequence). The ends were cut back, 1 base at V and 0 bases at J, with 14 bases in the middle.

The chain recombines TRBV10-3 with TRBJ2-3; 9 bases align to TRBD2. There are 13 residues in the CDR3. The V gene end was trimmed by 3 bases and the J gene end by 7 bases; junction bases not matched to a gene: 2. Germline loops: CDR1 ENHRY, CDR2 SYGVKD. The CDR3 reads CAISDSGSNTQYF. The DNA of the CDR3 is TGTGCCATCAGTGATAGCGGGAGCAATACGCAGTATTTT.

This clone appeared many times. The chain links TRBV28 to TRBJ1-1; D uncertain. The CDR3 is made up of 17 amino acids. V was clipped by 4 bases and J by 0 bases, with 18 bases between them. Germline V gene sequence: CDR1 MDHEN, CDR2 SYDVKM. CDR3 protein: CASSSIQASQMNTEAFF. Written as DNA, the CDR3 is TGTGCCAGCAGTTCGATTCAGGCGTCCCAGATGAACACTGAAGCTTTCTTT.

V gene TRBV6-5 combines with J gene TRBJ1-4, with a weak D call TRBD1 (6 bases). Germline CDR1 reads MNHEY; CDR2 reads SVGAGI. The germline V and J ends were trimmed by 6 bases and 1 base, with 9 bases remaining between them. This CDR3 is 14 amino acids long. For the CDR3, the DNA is TGTGCCAGCAGCGCCAGGGGAACTAATGAAAAACTGTTTTTT. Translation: CASSARGTNEKLFF.

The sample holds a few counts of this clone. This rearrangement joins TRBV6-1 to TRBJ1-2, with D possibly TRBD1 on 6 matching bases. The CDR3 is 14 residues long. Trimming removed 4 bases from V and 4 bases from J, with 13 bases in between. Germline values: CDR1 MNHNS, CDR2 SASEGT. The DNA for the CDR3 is TGTGCCAGCAGTGTTTCTGGACAGACCTATGGCTACACCTTC. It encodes CASSVSGQTYGYTF.

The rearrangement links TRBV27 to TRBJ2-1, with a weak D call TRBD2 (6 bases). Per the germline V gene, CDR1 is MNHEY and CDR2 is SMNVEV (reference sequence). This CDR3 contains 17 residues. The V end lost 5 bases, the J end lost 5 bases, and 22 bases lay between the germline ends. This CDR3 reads CASSDHGGLGSHNEQFF. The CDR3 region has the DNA TGTGCCAGCAGTGACCATGGAGGGTTGGGGTCACACAATGAGCAGTTCTTC.

CDR3 sequence: CASSYSGLATDEQFF. Written as DNA, the CDR3 is TGCGCCAGCAGCTACTCGGGACTAGCAACGGATGAGCAGTTCTTC. The chain combines TRBV5-1 with TRBJ2-1, with 9 bases fitting TRBD2. The trim removed 3 bases at V and 8 bases at J, leaving 9 bases unmatched. Germline lookup yields CDR1 SGHRS and CDR2 YFSETQ. The CDR3 runs to 15 residues.

This CDR3 reads CASTLRGHEQYF. CDR3 coding DNA: TGTGCCAGCACGCTCAGGGGCCACGAGCAGTACTTC. The J gene is TRBJ2-7, the V gene TRBV6-1, with D possibly TRBD1 on 6 matching bases. CDR1 and CDR2 from the germline V gene are MNHNS and SASEGT. Trimming shortened V by 7 bases and J by 5 bases, and 12 bases separated the two germline ends. CDR3 size: 12 residues.

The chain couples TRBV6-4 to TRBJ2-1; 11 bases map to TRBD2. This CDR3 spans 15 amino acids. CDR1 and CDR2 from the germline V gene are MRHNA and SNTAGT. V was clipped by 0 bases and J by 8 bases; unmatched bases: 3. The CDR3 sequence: CASSDSIAGGDEQFF. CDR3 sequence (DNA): TGTGCCAGCAGTGACTCAATAGCGGGAGGGGATGAGCAGTTCTTC.

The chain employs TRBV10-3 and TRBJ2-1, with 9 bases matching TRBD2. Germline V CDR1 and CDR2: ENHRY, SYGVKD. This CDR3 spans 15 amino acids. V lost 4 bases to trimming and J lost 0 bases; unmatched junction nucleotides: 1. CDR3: CAISGLAASYNEQFF. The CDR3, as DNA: TGTGCCATCAGTGGACTAGCGGCCTCCTACAATGAGCAGTTCTTC.

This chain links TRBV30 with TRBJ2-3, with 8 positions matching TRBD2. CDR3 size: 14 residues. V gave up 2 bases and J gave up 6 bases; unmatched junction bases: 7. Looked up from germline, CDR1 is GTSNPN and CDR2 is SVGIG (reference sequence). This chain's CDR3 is CAWSLSGSTDTQYF. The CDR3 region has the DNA TGTGCCTGGAGTCTGAGCGGGAGTACGGATACGCAGTATTTT.

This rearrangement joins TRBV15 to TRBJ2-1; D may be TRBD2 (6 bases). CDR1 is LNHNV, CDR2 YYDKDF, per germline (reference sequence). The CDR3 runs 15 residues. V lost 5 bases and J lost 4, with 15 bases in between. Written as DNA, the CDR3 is TGTGCCACCAGCCTTCCGGGAGTCACGTACAATGAGCAGTTCTTC. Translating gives CATSLPGVTYNEQFF. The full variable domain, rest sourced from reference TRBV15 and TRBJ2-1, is DAMVIQNPRYQVTQFGKPVTLSCSQTLNHNVMYWYQQKSSQAPKLLFHYYDKDFNNEADTPDNFQSRRPNTSFCFLDIRSPGLGDTAMYLCATSLPGVTYNEQFFGPGTRLTVL.